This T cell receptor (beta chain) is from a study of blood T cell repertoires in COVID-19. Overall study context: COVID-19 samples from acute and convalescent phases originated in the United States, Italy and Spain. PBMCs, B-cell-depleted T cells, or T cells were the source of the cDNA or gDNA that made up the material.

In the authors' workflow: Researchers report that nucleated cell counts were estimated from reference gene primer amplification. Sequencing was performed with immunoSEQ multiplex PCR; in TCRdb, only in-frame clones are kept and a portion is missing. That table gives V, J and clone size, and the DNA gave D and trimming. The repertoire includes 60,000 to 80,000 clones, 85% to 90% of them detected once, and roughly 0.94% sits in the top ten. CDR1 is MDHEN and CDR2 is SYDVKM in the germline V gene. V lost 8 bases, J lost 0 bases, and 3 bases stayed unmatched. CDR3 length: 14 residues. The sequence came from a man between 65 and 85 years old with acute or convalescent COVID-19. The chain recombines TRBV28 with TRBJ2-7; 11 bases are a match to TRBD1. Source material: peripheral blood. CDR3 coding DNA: TGTGCCAGCCAGGGGACAGGGGGCTCCTACGAGCAGTACTTC. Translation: CASQGTGGSYEQYF.